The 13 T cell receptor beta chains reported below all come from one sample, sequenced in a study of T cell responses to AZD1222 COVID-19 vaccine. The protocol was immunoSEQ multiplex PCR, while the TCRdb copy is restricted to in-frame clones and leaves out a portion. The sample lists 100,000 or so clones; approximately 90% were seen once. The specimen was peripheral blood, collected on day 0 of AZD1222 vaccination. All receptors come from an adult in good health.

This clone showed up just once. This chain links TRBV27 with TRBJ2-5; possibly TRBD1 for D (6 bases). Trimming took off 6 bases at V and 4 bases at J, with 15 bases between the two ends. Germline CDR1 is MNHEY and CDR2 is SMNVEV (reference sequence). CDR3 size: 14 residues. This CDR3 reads CASSFDRTRETQYF. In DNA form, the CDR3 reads TGTGCCAGCAGCTTTGACAGGACAAGAGAGACCCAGTACTTC.

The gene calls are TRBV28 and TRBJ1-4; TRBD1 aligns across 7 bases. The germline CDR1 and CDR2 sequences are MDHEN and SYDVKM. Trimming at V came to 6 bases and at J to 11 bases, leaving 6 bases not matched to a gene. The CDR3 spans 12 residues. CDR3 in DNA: TGTGCCAGCAGCCCCGGGACAGTCAAACTGTTTTTT. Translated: CASSPGTVKLFF. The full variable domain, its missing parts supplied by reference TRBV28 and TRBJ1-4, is DVKVTQSSRYLVKRTGEKVFLECVQDMDHENMFWYRQDPGLGLRLIYFSYDVKMKEKGDIPEGYSVSREKKERFSLILESASTNQTSMYLCASSPGTVKLFFGSGTQLSVL.

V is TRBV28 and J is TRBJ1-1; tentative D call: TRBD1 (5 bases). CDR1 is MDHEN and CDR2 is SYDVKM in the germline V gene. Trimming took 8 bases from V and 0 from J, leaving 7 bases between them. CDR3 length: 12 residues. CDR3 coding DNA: TGTGCCAGCCAGGGCTTGAACACTGAAGCTTTCTTT. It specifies CASQGLNTEAFF. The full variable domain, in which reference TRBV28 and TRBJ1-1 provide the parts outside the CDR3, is DVKVTQSSRYLVKRTGEKVFLECVQDMDHENMFWYRQDPGLGLRLIYFSYDVKMKEKGDIPEGYSVSREKKERFSLILESASTNQTSMYLCASQGLNTEAFFGQGTRLTVV.

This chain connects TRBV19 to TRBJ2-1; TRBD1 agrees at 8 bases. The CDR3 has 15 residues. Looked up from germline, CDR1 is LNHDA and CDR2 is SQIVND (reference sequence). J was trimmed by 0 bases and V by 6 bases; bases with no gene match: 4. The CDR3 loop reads CASSRDRSSYNEQFF. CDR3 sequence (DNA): TGTGCCAGTAGCCGGGACAGGAGCTCCTACAATGAGCAGTTCTTC.

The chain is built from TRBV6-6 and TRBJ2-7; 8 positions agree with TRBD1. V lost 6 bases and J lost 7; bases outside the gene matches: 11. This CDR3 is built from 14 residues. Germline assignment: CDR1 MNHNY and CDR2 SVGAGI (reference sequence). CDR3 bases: TGTGCCAGCAGCGATCGGACAGGGAAGGAGGAGCAGTACTTC. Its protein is CASSDRTGKEEQYF.

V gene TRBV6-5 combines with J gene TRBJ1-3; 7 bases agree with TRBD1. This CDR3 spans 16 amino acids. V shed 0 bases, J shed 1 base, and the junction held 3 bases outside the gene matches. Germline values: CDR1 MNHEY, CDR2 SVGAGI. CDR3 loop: CASSYSGGRSGNTIYF. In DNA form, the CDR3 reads TGTGCCAGCAGTTACTCAGGGGGCCGGTCTGGAAACACCATATATTTT.

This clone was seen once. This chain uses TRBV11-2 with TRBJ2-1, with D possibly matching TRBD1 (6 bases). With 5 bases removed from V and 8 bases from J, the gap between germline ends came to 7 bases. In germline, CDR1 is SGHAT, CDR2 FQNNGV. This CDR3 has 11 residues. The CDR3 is CASSEGDEQFF. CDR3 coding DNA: TGTGCCAGCAGCGAGGGGGATGAGCAGTTCTTC. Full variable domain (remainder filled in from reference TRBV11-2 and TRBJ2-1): EAGVAQSPRYKIIEKRQSVAFWCNPISGHATLYWYQQILGQGPKLLIQFQNNGVVDDSQLPKDRFSAERLKGVDSTLKIQPAKLEDSAVYLCASSEGDEQFFGPGTRLTVL.

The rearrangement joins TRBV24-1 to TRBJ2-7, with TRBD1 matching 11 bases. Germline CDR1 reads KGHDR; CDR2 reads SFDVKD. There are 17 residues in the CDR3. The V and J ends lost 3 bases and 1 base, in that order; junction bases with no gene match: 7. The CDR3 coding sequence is TGTGCCACCAGTGATCCCCGCGGACAGGGGGCATCCTACGAGCAGTACTTC. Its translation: CATSDPRGQGASYEQYF.

The CDR3 loop is CAWSVRGAGEKLFF. For the CDR3, the DNA is TGTGCCTGGAGTGTACGGGGGGCTGGTGAAAAACTGTTTTTT. This chain uses TRBV30 with TRBJ1-4, with D maybe TRBD1 (6 bases). CDR3 length: 14 residues. Looked up from germline, CDR1 is GTSNPN and CDR2 is SVGIG (reference sequence). Trimming took 0 bases from V and 7 from J, leaving 12 bases between them.

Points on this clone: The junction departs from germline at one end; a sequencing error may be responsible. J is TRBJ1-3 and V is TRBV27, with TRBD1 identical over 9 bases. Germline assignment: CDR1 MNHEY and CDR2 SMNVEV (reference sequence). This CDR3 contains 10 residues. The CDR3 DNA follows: TGTGCCAGCATCGAGGGACAGGGTGATTTT. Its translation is CASIEGQGDF.

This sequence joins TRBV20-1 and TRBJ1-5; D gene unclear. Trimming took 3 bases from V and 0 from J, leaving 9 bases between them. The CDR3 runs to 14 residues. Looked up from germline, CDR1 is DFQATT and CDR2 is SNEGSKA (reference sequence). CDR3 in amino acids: CSASGQSSNQPQHF. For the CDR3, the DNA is TGCAGTGCTAGTGGGCAGAGTAGCAATCAGCCCCAGCATTTT.

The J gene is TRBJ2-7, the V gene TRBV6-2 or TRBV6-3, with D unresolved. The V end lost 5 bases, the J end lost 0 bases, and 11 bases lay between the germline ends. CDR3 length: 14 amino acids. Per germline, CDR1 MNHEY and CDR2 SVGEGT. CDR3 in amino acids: CASSRRLLSYEQYF. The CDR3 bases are TGTGCCAGCAGTCGTAGGCTCCTCTCCTACGAGCAGTACTTC.

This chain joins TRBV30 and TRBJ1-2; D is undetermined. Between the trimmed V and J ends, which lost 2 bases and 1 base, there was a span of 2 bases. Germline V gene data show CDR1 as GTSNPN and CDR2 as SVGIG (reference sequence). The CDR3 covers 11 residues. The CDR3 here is CAWSSNYGYTF. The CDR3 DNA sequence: TGTGCCTGGAGTAGTAACTATGGCTACACCTTC.